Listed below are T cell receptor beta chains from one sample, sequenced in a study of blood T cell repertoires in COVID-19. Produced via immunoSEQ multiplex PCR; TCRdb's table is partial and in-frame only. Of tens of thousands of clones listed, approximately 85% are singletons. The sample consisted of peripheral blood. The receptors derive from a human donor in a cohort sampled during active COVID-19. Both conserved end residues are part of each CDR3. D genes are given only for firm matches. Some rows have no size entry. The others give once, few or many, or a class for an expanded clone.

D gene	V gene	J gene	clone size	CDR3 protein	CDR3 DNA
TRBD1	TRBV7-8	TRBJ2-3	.	CASSSGQGTGNTQYF	TGTGCCAGCAGCTCGGGACAGGGTACGGGAAATACGCAGTATTTT
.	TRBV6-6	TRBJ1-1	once	CASRDTLNTEAFF	TGTGCCAGCCGGGACACACTGAACACTGAAGCTTTCTTT
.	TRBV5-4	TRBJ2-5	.	CASSFGAQETQYF	TGTGCCAGCAGCTTTGGGGCACAAGAGACCCAGTACTTC
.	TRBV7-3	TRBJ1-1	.	CASSFDGRDGTEAFF	TGTGCCAGCAGCTTCGACGGCAGGGATGGCACTGAAGCTTTCTTT
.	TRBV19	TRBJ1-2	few	CASSTGTRSGYTF	TGTGCCAGTAGTACGGGGACACGGTCGGGCTACACCTTC
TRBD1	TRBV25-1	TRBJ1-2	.	CASSTGGLGYTF	TGTGCCAGCTCGACAGGGGGGTTAGGCTACACCTTC
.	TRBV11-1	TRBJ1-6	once	CASSFGTYNSPLHF	TGTGCCAGCAGCTTCGGGACTTATAATTCACCCCTCCACTTT
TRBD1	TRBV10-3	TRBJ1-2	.	CAISGDRGDYGYTF	TGTGCCATCAGTGGGGACAGGGGGGACTATGGCTACACCTTC
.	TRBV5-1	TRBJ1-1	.	CASSPAALNTEAFF	TGCGCCAGCAGCCCCGCGGCCTTGAACACTGAAGCTTTCTTT
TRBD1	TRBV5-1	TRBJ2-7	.	CASSQGQDHSYEQYF	TGCGCCAGCAGCCAGGGACAGGACCACTCTTACGAGCAGTACTTC
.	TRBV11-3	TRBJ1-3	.	CASSVGTEDTIYF	TGTGCCAGCAGCGTTGGCACGGAGGACACCATATATTTT
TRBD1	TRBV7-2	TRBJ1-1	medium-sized	CASSLAVFGTGVSTEAFF	TGTGCCAGCAGCTTAGCAGTCTTTGGGACAGGGGTTTCCACTGAAGCTTTCTTT
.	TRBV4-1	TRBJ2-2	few	CASTEEGELFF	TGCGCCAGCACCGAGGAGGGGGAGCTGTTTTTT
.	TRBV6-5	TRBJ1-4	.	CATGEGPRNEKLFF	TGTGCCACTGGTGAGGGCCCCCGGAATGAAAAACTGTTTTTT
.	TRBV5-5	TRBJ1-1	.	CASYVELDTEAFF	TGTGCCAGTTACGTTGAGTTAGACACTGAAGCTTTCTTT
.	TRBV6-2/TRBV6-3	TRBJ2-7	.	CASSYSQSGGQGYEQYF	TGTGCCAGCAGTTACTCCCAATCGGGGGGACAAGGCTACGAGCAGTACTTC
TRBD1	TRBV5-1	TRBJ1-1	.	CASSATGTGLTEAFF	TGCGCCAGCAGCGCCACCGGGACAGGGCTAACTGAAGCTTTCTTT
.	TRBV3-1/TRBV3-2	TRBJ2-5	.	CASSQGATRAQETQYF	TGTGCCAGCAGCCAAGGAGCGACTAGGGCCCAAGAGACCCAGTACTTC
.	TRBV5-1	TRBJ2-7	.	CASSLGGGEQYF	TGCGCCAGCAGCTTGGGGGGCGGCGAGCAGTACTTC
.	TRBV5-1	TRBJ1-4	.	CASSLATVEKLFF	TGCGCCAGCAGCTTGGCTACAGTGGAAAAACTGTTTTTT
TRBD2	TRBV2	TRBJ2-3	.	CASSELPFSGGITDTQYF	TGTGCCAGCAGTGAACTCCCTTTTAGCGGGGGGATCACAGATACGCAGTATTTT
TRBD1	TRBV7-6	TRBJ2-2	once	CASSQPGQGNTGELFF	TGTGCCAGCAGTCAGCCGGGACAGGGAAACACCGGGGAGCTGTTTTTT
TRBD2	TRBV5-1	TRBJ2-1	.	CASSLQASGAYNEQFF	TGCGCCAGCAGCTTGCAGGCTAGCGGGGCCTACAATGAGCAGTTCTTC
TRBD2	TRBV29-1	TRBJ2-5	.	CSGGLQETQYF	TGCAGCGGGGGACTACAAGAGACCCAGTACTTC
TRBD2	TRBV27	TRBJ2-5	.	CASSFTLGLGETQYF	TGTGCCAGCAGTTTCACCCTAGGACTAGGAGAGACCCAGTACTTC
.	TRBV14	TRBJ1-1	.	CASSVQRTNTEAFF	TGTGCCAGCAGCGTACAGAGAACGAACACTGAAGCTTTCTTT
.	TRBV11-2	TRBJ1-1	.	CASNTDSLGNTEAFF	TGTGCCAGCAACACCGACAGCCTGGGGAACACTGAAGCTTTCTTT
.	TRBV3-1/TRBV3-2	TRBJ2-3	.	CASSTSPNTQYF	TGTGCCAGCAGCACTAGTCCCAATACGCAGTATTTT
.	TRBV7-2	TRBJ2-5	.	CASSPRGGPTVGETQYF	TGTGCCAGCAGCCCCCGCGGAGGCCCGACGGTTGGAGAGACCCAGTACTTC
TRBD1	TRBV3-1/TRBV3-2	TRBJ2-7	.	CASSQAPPGQGSYEQYF	TGTGCCAGCAGCCAAGCCCCCCCCGGACAGGGGTCCTACGAGCAGTACTTC
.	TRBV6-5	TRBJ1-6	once	CASSLAFRDSPLHF	TGTGCCAGCAGTTTGGCGTTCCGGGATTCACCCCTCCACTTT
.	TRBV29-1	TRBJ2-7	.	CSVGRGGSEQYF	TGCAGCGTTGGCAGGGGCGGGTCCGAGCAGTACTTC
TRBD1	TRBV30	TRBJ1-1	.	CAADRPNTEAFF	TGTGCCGCGGACAGGCCGAACACTGAAGCTTTCTTT
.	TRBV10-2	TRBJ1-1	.	CASSPARRGHTEAFF	TGCGCCAGCAGCCCCGCTCGGAGGGGCCACACTGAAGCTTTCTTT
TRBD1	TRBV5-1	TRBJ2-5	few	CASSLYGTVSEETQYF	TGCGCCAGCAGCTTATACGGGACAGTTAGTGAAGAGACCCAGTACTTC
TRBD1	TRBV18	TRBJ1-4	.	CASSPATGGTNEKLFF	TGTGCCAGCTCACCAGCGACAGGGGGGACTAATGAAAAACTGTTTTTT
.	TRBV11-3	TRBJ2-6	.	CASSGGSGGANVLTF	TGTGCCAGCAGCGGGGGGTCAGGTGGGGCCAACGTCCTGACTTTC
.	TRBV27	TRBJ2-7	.	CASSGRTTPYEQYF	TGTGCCAGCAGTGGTAGGACTACCCCCTACGAGCAGTACTTC
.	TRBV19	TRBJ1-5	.	CASSPPSTVVQPQHF	TGTGCCAGTAGCCCCCCATCGACAGTGGTTCAGCCCCAGCATTTT
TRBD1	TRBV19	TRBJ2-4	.	CASSIGGQGKNIQYF	TGTGCCAGTAGTATAGGGGGACAGGGCAAAAACATTCAGTACTTC
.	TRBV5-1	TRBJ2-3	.	CASSLDGFGTQYF	TGCGCCAGCAGCTTGGACGGGTTCGGGACGCAGTATTTT
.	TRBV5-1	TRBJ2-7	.	CASSLATGISYEQYF	TGCGCCAGCAGCTTGGCTACAGGGATCTCCTACGAGCAGTACTTC
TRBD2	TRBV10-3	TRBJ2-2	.	CAISESLGTTSGELFF	TGTGCCATCAGTGAGTCCCTAGGGACTACCTCCGGGGAGCTGTTTTTT
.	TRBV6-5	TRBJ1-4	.	CATTRSTNEKLFF	TGTGCCACCACGCGCTCAACTAATGAAAAACTGTTTTTT
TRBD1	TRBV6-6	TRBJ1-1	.	CAAQGVLPNTEAFF	TGTGCCGCCCAGGGGGTCCTTCCAAACACTGAAGCTTTCTTT
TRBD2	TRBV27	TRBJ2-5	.	CASSSLPGGQGETQYF	TGTGCCAGCAGTTCCCTCCCGGGGGGTCAGGGAGAGACCCAGTACTTC
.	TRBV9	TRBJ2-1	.	CASSVGNSVYNEQFF	TGTGCCAGCAGCGTAGGAAATAGCGTCTACAATGAGCAGTTCTTC
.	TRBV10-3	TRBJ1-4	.	CAISRAAGGEKLFF	TGTGCCATCAGCCGGGCCGCGGGAGGTGAAAAACTGTTTTTT
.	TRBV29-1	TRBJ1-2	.	CSVDVGGKWGYTF	TGCAGCGTTGATGTGGGGGGGAAATGGGGCTACACCTTC
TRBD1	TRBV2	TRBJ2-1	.	CASSVPGQPRDEQFF	TGTGCCAGCAGCGTTCCGGGACAGCCACGGGATGAGCAGTTCTTC